This T cell receptor (beta chain) derives from a study of shared clonotypes between healthy human individuals. Broader study findings: Investigators expected sequencing depth to affect clonotype sharing among donors.

This CDR3 region has 12 residues. Per germline, CDR1 SQVTM and CDR2 ANQGSEA. The V end lost 5 bases, the J end lost 4 bases, and 12 bases lay between the germline ends. Each subset's genomic DNA was shared equally among a number of immunoSEQ plates. Generated by immunoSEQ multiplex PCR, the TCRdb table keeps only in-frame clones and is missing some. The sample holds about 1,900,000 clones, less than 95% seen once. Only CD45RO-negative cells positively selected for CCR7 counted as naive CD8 cells, so terminally differentiated effector memory CD45RA+ cells were excluded. All donors were healthy HIV-negative adults lacking recent acute infections or vaccinations. Of note for this clone: Its antigen is undetermined.

The specimen sequenced was naive CD8+ T cells sorted from blood. The TCR comes from a man younger than 30 in good health. The V gene is TRBV29-1, the J gene TRBJ2-7; D is possibly TRBD2 (5 bases). CDR3 region: CSVRTSYYEQYF. The CDR3, as DNA: TGCAGCGTTCGAACTAGTTATTACGAGCAGTACTTC.